The text below deals with one TCR beta chain. The data were produced by immunoSEQ multiplex PCR, yet TCRdb's version contains in-frame clones alone and is incomplete. The table shows some 30,000 clones, with approximately 83% occurring only once. These data are taken from a study of tumor-infiltrating lymphocytes in localized non-small cell lung cancer. Study at large: Some samples were collected after neoadjuvant chemotherapy; smokers, never-smokers and several histologies were included.

Germline V gene lookup returns CDR1 SGHTA and CDR2 FQGNSA. Trimming removed 5 bases from V and 0 bases from J, with 8 bases in between. The CDR3 consists of 14 residues. This clonotype originated in a human donor with non-small cell lung cancer. Sequenced sample: lung tumor tissue. This chain uses TRBV7-2 with TRBJ1-3; unclear D gene. The CDR3 reads CASSLQISGNTIYF. The DNA for the CDR3 is TGTGCCAGCAGCCTACAGATCTCTGGAAACACCATATATTTT.